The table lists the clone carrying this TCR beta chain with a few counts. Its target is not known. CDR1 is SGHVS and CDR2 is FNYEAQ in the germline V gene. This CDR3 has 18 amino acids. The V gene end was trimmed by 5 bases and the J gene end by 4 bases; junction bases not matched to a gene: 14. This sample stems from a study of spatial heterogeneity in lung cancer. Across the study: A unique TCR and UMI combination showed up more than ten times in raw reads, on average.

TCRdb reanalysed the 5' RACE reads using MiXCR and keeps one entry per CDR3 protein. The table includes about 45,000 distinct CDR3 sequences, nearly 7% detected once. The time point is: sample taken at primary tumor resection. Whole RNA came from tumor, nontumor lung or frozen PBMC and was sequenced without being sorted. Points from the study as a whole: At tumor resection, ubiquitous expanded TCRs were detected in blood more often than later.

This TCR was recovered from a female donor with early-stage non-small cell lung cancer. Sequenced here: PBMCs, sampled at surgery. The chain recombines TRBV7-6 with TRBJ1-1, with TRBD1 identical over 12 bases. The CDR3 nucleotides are TGTGCCAGCAGCCGAACACCTTGGGGACAGGGGGCTTTCACTGAAGCTTTCTTT. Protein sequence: CASSRTPWGQGAFTEAFF.